The text below deals with one T cell receptor beta chain. Its antigen is not known. This sample was taken from a study of Ad26.COV2.S vaccination and SARS-CoV-2 variants. Study-level results: It is possible that the TCR breadth and depth analyses underestimated the total T cell responses. Post-vaccination breadth of spike-specific CD8+ and CD4+ T cell responses was reportedly substantial. Comparable non-spike TCR breadth was observed in vaccine and placebo recipients. Compared with placebo recipients, vaccine recipients had higher spike-specific TCR breadth.

The V segment lost 7 bases and the J segment 7 bases; nucleotides outside the gene matches: 2. From germline, CDR1 is DFQATT and CDR2 SNEGSKA (reference sequence). The CDR3 totals 11 residues. Only in-frame clones appear in the TCRdb table, and some are missing; sequencing was by immunoSEQ multiplex PCR. The data hold about 87,000 clones, with more than 70% observed a single time. This material consisted of peripheral blood, taken after recovery from COVID-19. The TCR sequence derives from a human donor who had recovered from COVID-19. The gene calls are TRBV20-1 and TRBJ2-2, with 8 positions matching TRBD2. CDR3 nucleotide sequence: TGCAGTGGACTAGCGATCGGGGAGCTGTTTTTT. It yields the protein CSGLAIGELFF.